This record covers a single T cell receptor (beta chain). J lost 7 bases, V lost 2 bases, and 11 bases had no gene match. The CDR3 contains 16 residues. The germline gives CDR1 GTSNPN, CDR2 SVGIG (reference sequence). This sample is drawn from a study of shared T cell receptors in the human thymus. The protocol was immunoSEQ multiplex PCR, while the TCRdb copy is restricted to in-frame clones and leaves out a portion. The data hold around 730,000 clones, with approximately 85% observed a single time. This sample was shared with a second study, whose subject was human thymus T cells. That report adds: Donation came from healthy Finnish infants having corrective surgery for congenital heart defects. Related research described strongly overlapping thymic repertoires in unrelated people.

Sample: thymocytes. The sequence came from a girl under two years old with a congenital heart defect. The chain carries TRBV30 and TRBJ1-5, with 10 positions matching TRBD1. The CDR3 here is CAWSYGQGVGSQPQHF. The CDR3 region has the DNA TGTGCCTGGAGTTATGGACAGGGGGTTGGGTCCCAGCCCCAGCATTTT.